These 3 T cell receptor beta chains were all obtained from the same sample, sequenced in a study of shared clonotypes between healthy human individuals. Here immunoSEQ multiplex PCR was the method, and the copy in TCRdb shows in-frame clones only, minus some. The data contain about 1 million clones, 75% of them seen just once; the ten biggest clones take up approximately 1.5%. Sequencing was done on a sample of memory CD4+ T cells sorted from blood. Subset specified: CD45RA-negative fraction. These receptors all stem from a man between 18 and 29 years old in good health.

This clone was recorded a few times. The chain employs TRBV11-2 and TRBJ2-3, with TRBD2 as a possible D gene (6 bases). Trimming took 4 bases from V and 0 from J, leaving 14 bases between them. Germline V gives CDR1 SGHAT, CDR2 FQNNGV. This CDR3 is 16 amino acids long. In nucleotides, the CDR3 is TGTGCCAGCAGCTCCCAAGGTGCGGGGAGCACAGATACGCAGTATTTT. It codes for CASSSQGAGSTDTQYF.

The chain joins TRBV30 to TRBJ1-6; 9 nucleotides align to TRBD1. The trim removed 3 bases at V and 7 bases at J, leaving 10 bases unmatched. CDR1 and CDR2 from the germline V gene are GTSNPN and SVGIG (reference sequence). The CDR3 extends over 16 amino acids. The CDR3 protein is CAWRTPGQGGNSPLHF. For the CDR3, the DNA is TGTGCCTGGAGGACTCCGGGACAGGGAGGAAATTCACCCCTCCACTTT.

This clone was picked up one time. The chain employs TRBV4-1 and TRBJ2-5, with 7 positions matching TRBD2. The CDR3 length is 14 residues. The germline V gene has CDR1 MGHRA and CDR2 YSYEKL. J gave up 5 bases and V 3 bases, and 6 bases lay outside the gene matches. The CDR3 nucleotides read TGCGCCAGCAGCCACGGCTCCGGGGGGGAGACCCAGTACTTC. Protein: CASSHGSGGETQYF.